This T cell receptor beta chain was recovered during a study of OX40 agonist ivuxolimab in advanced cancers. Study findings and constraints: Antigen specificity remained undetermined for the expanded peripheral T cells. Also present in some nonresponders was a low level of normalized T-cell clonal expansion.

TCRdb's table, derived via immunoSEQ multiplex PCR, lists solely in-frame clones and lacks some. This sample has about 63,000 clones, with approximately 90% found just once. Germline CDR1 reads SGHRS; CDR2 reads YFSETQ. V was shortened by 3 bases and J by 3 bases, with 31 bases between the two germline ends. CDR3 length equals 20 residues. About this clone itself: Its cognate antigen is unknown.

The source was CD4+ or CD8+ T cells sorted from blood, collected in a trial of the OX40 agonist ivuxolimab. This sequence was found in an adult with an advanced solid tumor such as melanoma, head and neck, liver or kidney cancer. V usage is TRBV5-1 and J usage is TRBJ2-7; TRBD1 is a possible D gene (5 bases). The DNA of the CDR3 is TGCGCCAGCAGCTCACCCCCACCCCGACTCGACAGTTCTAAACTCTACGAGCAGTACGTC. Translating gives CASSSPPPRLDSSKLYEQYV.